Below, 2 T cell receptor beta chains from the same sample are listed, as sequenced in a study of T cells in Graves' hyperthyroidism and ophthalmopathy. Using RNA transcripts as the source, TCR beta CDR3 regions were amplified. HTBI primers were used for first-round RT-PCR of the TCR CDR3. TCRdb recomputed calls from the multiplex PCR reads with MiXCR, one row per CDR3 protein. This sample has 550,000 to 800,000 distinct CDR3 sequences; roughly 17% occur once, and the top ten carry 15% to 19%. The specimen sequenced was blood. All receptors derive from a man aged 45-60 years with Graves' hyperthyroidism.

This clonotype was counted between two and nine times. The rearrangement links TRBV20-1 to TRBJ1-6; possible D gene TRBD1, 5 bases. Per germline, CDR1 DFQATT and CDR2 SNEGSKA (reference sequence). The CDR3 length is 15 residues. V was cut by 5 bases and J by 7 bases, with 18 bases left in between. The CDR3 DNA reads as TGCAGTGCTGCGGACCCAGGGCCATTCAATTCACCCCTCCACTTT. Translation: CSAADPGPFNSPLHF.

The V call is TRBV28, the J call TRBJ2-1; D is perhaps TRBD1 (6 bases). The CDR3 is 13 amino acids. Germline V gene sequence: CDR1 MDHEN, CDR2 SYDVKM. Trimming took off 4 bases at V and 7 bases at J, with 11 bases between the two ends. CDR3 sequence: CASSWGHQNEQFF. The CDR3 DNA is TGTGCCAGCAGTTGGGGACACCAGAATGAGCAGTTCTTC. The whole variable domain, remainder taken from reference TRBV28 and TRBJ2-1, is DVKVTQSSRYLVKRTGEKVFLECVQDMDHENMFWYRQDPGLGLRLIYFSYDVKMKEKGDIPEGYSVSREKKERFSLILESASTNQTSMYLCASSWGHQNEQFFGPGTRLTVL.